The 9 T cell receptor beta chains in this list originate from one sample, sequenced in a study of T cell repertoires in cytomegalovirus infection. TCRdb redid the calling of the reads with MiXCR, one entry per CDR3 protein. Seen here are 300,000 or so distinct CDR3 sequences, 25% observed once, and the top ten hold 14%. Sequences were obtained from PBMCs. All receptors derive from a human donor in good health (CMV status not recorded). Some clones in this sample may be carry-over from other donors' samples.

This clonotype has a count of ten or more. The gene calls are TRBV7-2 and TRBJ2-1; 10 bases align to TRBD2. The junction had 12 bases not matched to a gene; V was cut back by 5 bases and J by 8 bases. Germline assignment: CDR1 SGHTA and CDR2 FQGNSA. This CDR3 region has 16 residues. This CDR3 reads CASSERLAGFADEQFF. CDR3 sequence (DNA): TGTGCCAGCAGCGAAAGACTAGCGGGCTTTGCGGATGAGCAGTTCTTC.

The rearrangement joins TRBV10-3 to TRBJ1-5; D not resolved. The CDR3 is made up of 17 amino acids. The V and J ends lost 0 bases and 0 bases respectively, with 12 bases between them. Germline CDR1 is ENHRY and CDR2 is SYGVKD. The CDR3 sequence is CAISESQGRTSNQPQHF. As DNA, the CDR3 is TGTGCCATCAGTGAGTCTCAAGGACGGACTAGCAATCAGCCCCAGCATTTT.

The sample holds many counts of this clonotype. The CDR3 is CASSLGTSGKNEQFF. CDR3 in DNA: TGTGCCAGCAGTTTAGGGACTAGCGGGAAGAATGAGCAGTTCTTC. This rearrangement joins TRBV12-3 or TRBV12-4 to TRBJ2-1; 12 bases are shared with TRBD2. The CDR3 contains 15 residues. The junction had 2 bases not matched to a gene; V was cut back by 1 base and J by 7 bases.

This clonotype has only a few counts. This chain connects TRBV5-6 to TRBJ1-2; no definite D call. The germline CDR1 and CDR2 sequences are SGHDT and YYEEEE. CDR3 length: 14 residues. The V gene lost 9 bases and the J gene lost 5 bases, with 20 bases spanning the gap. The CDR3 loop reads CATSMALRGYGYTF. The CDR3 DNA is TGTGCCACCTCGATGGCTTTAAGAGGGTATGGCTACACCTTC. The full variable domain, in which reference TRBV5-6 and TRBJ1-2 provide the parts outside the CDR3, is DAGVTQSPTHLIKTRGQQVTLRCSPKSGHDTVSWYQQALGQGPQFIFQYYEEEERQRGNFPDRFSGHQFPNYSSELNVNALLLGDSALYLCATSMALRGYGYTFGSGTRLTVV.

This clonotype was found a few times. The chain uses TRBV11-3 and TRBJ2-5; D is perhaps TRBD1 (6 bases). The CDR3 sequence is 14 residues long. Germline assignment: CDR1 SGHNT and CDR2 YENEEA. V dropped 1 base and J dropped 5 bases, with 11 bases sitting between them. The CDR3 sequence: CASSLGGQLETQYF. CDR3 nucleotide sequence: TGTGCCAGCAGCTTAGGAGGACAGCTGGAGACCCAGTACTTC.

CDR3 residues: CASRKQGFNQPQHF. CDR3 coding DNA: TGTGCCAGCAGGAAACAGGGATTCAATCAGCCCCAGCATTTT. V usage is TRBV28 and J usage is TRBJ1-5; tentative D call: TRBD1 (6 bases). The CDR3 contains 14 residues. V was pared by 6 bases and J by 3 bases, with 12 bases between. In germline, CDR1 is MDHEN, CDR2 SYDVKM. The whole variable domain, filled in from reference TRBV28 and TRBJ1-5, reads DVKVTQSSRYLVKRTGEKVFLECVQDMDHENMFWYRQDPGLGLRLIYFSYDVKMKEKGDIPEGYSVSREKKERFSLILESASTNQTSMYLCASRKQGFNQPQHFGDGTRLSIL.

The genes are TRBV19 and TRBJ2-6; 7 nucleotides align to TRBD1. CDR1 is LNHDA, CDR2 SQIVND, per germline (reference sequence). Unmatched junction bases numbered 5, after V lost 10 bases and J lost 2 bases. This CDR3 comprises 14 residues. The CDR3 loop reads CATTDRAGANVLTF. CDR3 in DNA: TGTGCCACCACTGACAGGGCTGGGGCCAACGTCCTGACTTTC.

This clonotype was counted only a few times. V gene TRBV11-2 combines with J gene TRBJ2-5; D gene unclear. Germline V CDR1 and CDR2: SGHAT, FQNNGV. This CDR3 has 13 residues. The ends were cut back, 5 bases at V and 0 bases at J, with 7 bases in the middle. CDR3 bases: TGTGCCAGCAGCCGATCGGACCAAGAGACCCAGTACTTC. Protein sequence: CASSRSDQETQYF.

This clonotype was seen a few times. The chain carries TRBV28 and TRBJ1-6, with a possible D match to TRBD1 (5 bases). CDR3 size: 17 residues. The germline V gene has CDR1 MDHEN and CDR2 SYDVKM. V was pared by 5 bases and J by 5 bases, with 19 bases between. The CDR3 is CASSIGTESPHNSPLHF. The CDR3 DNA reads TGTGCCAGCAGTATAGGGACGGAGTCTCCGCATAATTCACCCCTCCACTTT.